The T cell receptor beta chain described here comes from a study of OX40 agonist ivuxolimab in advanced cancers. Across the study: Among those treated, three patients had partial responses, one with hepatocellular carcinoma and two with cutaneous melanoma.

Libraries were prepared by immunoSEQ multiplex PCR; TCRdb keeps only in-frame clonotypes and omits some of them. The sample contains 58,000 or so clones, 65% to 90% of which appear only once. A remark on this clone: Its target is not known.

Whole-study results and caveats: Among expanded peripheral T cells, antigen specificity went undetermined. Among T cells, CD8+ cells averaged more expanded clones than CD4+ cells.

This receptor was obtained from an adult with an advanced solid tumor such as melanoma, head and neck, liver or kidney cancer. The specimen comprised CD4+ or CD8+ T cells sorted from blood, sampled in a trial of the OX40 agonist ivuxolimab.

CDR3 sequence (DNA): TGTGCCAGCAGCTCCACAGATACGCAGTATTTT. Encoded protein: CASSSTDTQYF. The rearrangement links TRBV5-4 to TRBJ2-3; no definite D call. Looked up from germline, CDR1 is SGHNT and CDR2 is YYREEE (reference sequence). Trimming cost V 3 bases and J 2 bases, with 1 base left between them. The CDR3 is 11 residues long.